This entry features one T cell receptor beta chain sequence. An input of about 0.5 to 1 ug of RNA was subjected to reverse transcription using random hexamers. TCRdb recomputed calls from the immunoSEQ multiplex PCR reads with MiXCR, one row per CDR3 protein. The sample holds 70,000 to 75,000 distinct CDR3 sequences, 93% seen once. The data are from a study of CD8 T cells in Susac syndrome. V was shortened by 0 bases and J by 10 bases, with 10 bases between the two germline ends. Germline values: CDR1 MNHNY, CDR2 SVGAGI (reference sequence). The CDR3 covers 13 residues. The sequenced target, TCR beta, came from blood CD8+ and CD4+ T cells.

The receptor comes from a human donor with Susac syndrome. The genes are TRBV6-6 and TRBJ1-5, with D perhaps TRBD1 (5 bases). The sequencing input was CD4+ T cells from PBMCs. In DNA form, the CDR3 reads TGTGCCAGCAGTTACTCAATGACAGTTCCCCAGCATTTT. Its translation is CASSYSMTVPQHF.